Listed below are T cell receptor beta chains from one sample, sequenced in a study of OX40 agonist ivuxolimab in advanced cancers. Using immunoSEQ multiplex PCR, the repertoire was profiled, and TCRdb retains in-frame clones only, with some absent. Here the sample spans about 60,000 clones, roughly 86% being singletons. Sequencing used CD4+ or CD8+ T cells sorted from blood, obtained in a trial of the OX40 agonist ivuxolimab. All receptors come from an adult with an advanced solid tumor such as melanoma, head and neck, liver or kidney cancer. CDR3s include the opening cysteine and the closing phenylalanine or tryptophan.

v_call cdr3_aa
TRBV4-2 CASSQMQGQGPDTQYF
TRBV28 CASRDMGQGYEQYF
TRBV9 CASSTSGGAFNEQFF
TRBV5-4 CASSLERAYGYTF
TRBV27 CASRQGRGNNSPLHF
TRBV7-3 CASSQQVNTEAFF
TRBV28 CASTNRAAKNIQYF
TRBV5-1 CASSSTLGEQFF
TRBV28 CASSFLVREWSYEQYF
TRBV7-2 CASSLGQGSVYEQYF
TRBV6-7 CASSFSRRRGVGNTIYF
TRBV18 CASSLRDAGNTIYF
TRBV5-1 CATGQGAGDTQYF
TRBV5-4 CASSPRWGSTEAFF